The rows below give T cell receptor beta chains drawn from one sample of a study of Ad26.COV2.S vaccination and SARS-CoV-2 variants. This table comes from immunoSEQ multiplex PCR, and its TCRdb copy is limited to in-frame clones, with some not included. The sample includes about 420,000 clones, 88% of them seen just once. Sequenced here: peripheral blood, sampled in a trial of Ad26.COV2.S vaccine versus placebo. These receptor sequences come from a person aged 18 to 65 who received the Ad26.COV2.S COVID-19 vaccine or a placebo. CDR3s include the opening cysteine and the closing phenylalanine or tryptophan. D genes are given only for firm matches. Where a row states a size, it is once, few, many or the class of an expanded clone; other rows omit it.

v_call: TRBV24-1
clone_size: -
d_call: -
j_call: TRBJ2-3
cdr3_aa: CATSDSGALELTTQYF
cdr3_nt: TGTGCCACCAGTGATTCGGGGGCCCTCGAACTTACTACGCAGTATTTT

v_call: TRBV30
clone_size: -
d_call: TRBD1
j_call: TRBJ2-7
cdr3_aa: CAWSAGTGGSEQYF
cdr3_nt: TGTGCCTGGAGCGCCGGGACAGGGGGCTCCGAGCAGTACTTC

v_call: TRBV27
clone_size: -
d_call: -
j_call: TRBJ1-3
cdr3_aa: CASSLGGQGNTIYF
cdr3_nt: TGTGCCAGCAGTTTAGGTGGACAGGGAAACACCATATATTTT

v_call: TRBV7-6
clone_size: -
d_call: -
j_call: TRBJ1-3
cdr3_aa: CASSLGGPSGNTIYF
cdr3_nt: TGTGCCAGCAGCTTAGGCGGGCCTTCTGGAAACACCATATATTTT

v_call: TRBV5-1
clone_size: -
d_call: -
j_call: TRBJ2-1
cdr3_aa: CASTLGRTVPYNEQFF
cdr3_nt: TGCGCCAGCACCCTGGGGCGCACGGTACCCTACAATGAGCAGTTCTTC

v_call: TRBV7-2
clone_size: once
d_call: TRBD2
j_call: TRBJ2-5
cdr3_aa: CASSLANSGGSWTQYF
cdr3_nt: TGTGCCAGCAGCTTAGCGAATAGCGGGGGTTCGTGGACCCAGTACTTC

v_call: TRBV5-4
clone_size: -
d_call: -
j_call: TRBJ2-1
cdr3_aa: CASSLASGDEQFF
cdr3_nt: TGTGCCAGCAGCTTGGCTTCGGGCGATGAGCAGTTCTTC

v_call: TRBV7-3
clone_size: -
d_call: -
j_call: TRBJ2-1
cdr3_aa: CASSLNFNEQFF
cdr3_nt: TGTGCCAGCAGCTTAAACTTCAATGAGCAGTTCTTC

v_call: TRBV30
clone_size: -
d_call: TRBD1
j_call: TRBJ1-4
cdr3_aa: CAWSAHRAGEGANEKLFF
cdr3_nt: TGTGCCTGGAGTGCACATCGGGCCGGGGAGGGGGCCAATGAAAAACTGTTTTTT

v_call: TRBV7-2
clone_size: -
d_call: -
j_call: TRBJ1-5
cdr3_aa: CASSPSLEQPQHF
cdr3_nt: TGTGCCAGCAGCCCCTCACTCGAACAGCCCCAGCATTTT

v_call: TRBV28
clone_size: -
d_call: -
j_call: TRBJ2-7
cdr3_aa: CASRGGHEQYF
cdr3_nt: TGTGCCAGCAGGGGGGGGCACGAGCAGTACTTC